Shown below are 31 T cell receptor beta chains from a single sample sequenced in a study of control samples from healthy donors and cancer patients. Sequenced by immunoSEQ multiplex PCR; TCRdb stores in-frame clones only, minus some. The sample lists fewer than 65,000 clones, roughly nine tenths occurring once. Sample: PBMCs. These receptors all stem from a man in his forties with colorectal cancer.

The chain is built from TRBV27 and TRBJ1-5; D might be TRBD1 (6 bases). Trimming took 2 bases from V and 5 from J, leaving 10 bases between them. The CDR3 consists of 14 residues. Germline loops: CDR1 MNHEY, CDR2 SMNVEV (reference sequence). The CDR3 DNA follows: TGTGCCAGCAGTTTACAGGGGCCGGATCAGCCCCAGCATTTT. Amino acids: CASSLQGPDQPQHF.

The genes are TRBV7-9 and TRBJ2-2; 7 bases agree with TRBD1. Germline trimming cut 5 bases from V and 6 bases from J; bases unmatched to any gene: 12. From germline, CDR1 is SEHNR and CDR2 FQNEAQ (reference sequence). CDR3 size: 16 residues. CDR3 loop: CASSQLRGRSSGELFF. DNA of the CDR3: TGTGCCAGCAGCCAATTGAGGGGGCGATCGTCCGGGGAGCTGTTTTTT.

This clone was seen only once. The genes are TRBV18 and TRBJ2-6; 9 nucleotides align to TRBD1. CDR3 length: 16 residues. Per the germline V gene, CDR1 is KGHSH and CDR2 is LQKENI. J was trimmed by 2 bases and V by 3 bases; bases with no gene match: 2. The chain's CDR3 is CASSPTGGAGANVLTF. In DNA, the CDR3 is TGTGCCAGCTCACCTACAGGGGGCGCTGGGGCCAACGTCCTGACTTTC.

The chain couples TRBV19 to TRBJ2-3; 7 bases map to TRBD1. The CDR3 totals 14 residues. The germline V gene has CDR1 LNHDA and CDR2 SQIVND (reference sequence). Losses at the gene ends were 9 bases for V and 5 bases for J; bases not matched to a gene: 11. CDR3 residues: CASLGGALGDTQYF. The CDR3 DNA reads TGTGCCAGCCTAGGGGGCGCATTGGGAGATACGCAGTATTTT.

The count of this clone is one. The chain is built from TRBV11-3 and TRBJ1-5, with no clear D. This CDR3 region has 13 residues. V lost 0 bases, J lost 7 bases, and 7 bases lay in between. From germline, CDR1 is SGHNT and CDR2 YENEEA. The CDR3 DNA is TGTGCCAGCAGCTTAGATCCCCGGCAGCCCCAGCATTTT. Amino acids: CASSLDPRQPQHF. The variable domain in full, with the rest retrieved from reference TRBV11-3 and TRBJ1-5, is EAGVVQSPRYKIIEKKQPVAFWCNPISGHNTLYWYLQNLGQGPELLIRYENEEAVDDSQLPKDRFSAERLKGVDSTLKIQPAELGDSAVYLCASSLDPRQPQHFGDGTRLSIL.

The count of this clone is one. The chain has TRBV24-1 and TRBJ2-3; D may be TRBD2 (5 bases). Trimming removed 3 bases at V and 6 bases at J, with 15 bases between. CDR1 is KGHDR, CDR2 SFDVKD, per germline. This CDR3 contains 15 residues. The CDR3 here is CATSDGSTWEDTQYF. As DNA, the CDR3 is TGTGCCACCAGTGATGGATCGACTTGGGAGGATACGCAGTATTTT.

The V call is TRBV27, the J call TRBJ2-2; perhaps TRBD2 as D (6 bases). CDR1 is MNHEY and CDR2 is SMNVEV in the germline V gene (reference sequence). Trimming stripped 3 bases from V and 0 bases from J, with 11 bases between. The CDR3 loop spans 16 amino acids. This chain's CDR3 is CASSFWGDANTGELFF. As DNA, the CDR3 is TGTGCCAGCAGTTTTTGGGGGGACGCGAACACCGGGGAGCTGTTTTTT.

This chain uses TRBV30 with TRBJ2-1; 12 bases match TRBD1. Per germline, CDR1 GTSNPN and CDR2 SVGIG (reference sequence). The CDR3 has 14 amino acids. The J segment lost 7 bases and the V segment lost 5 bases, leaving 6 bases of the junction unmatched. The CDR3 spells CAWWGDRGQNEQFF. CDR3 sequence (DNA): TGTGCCTGGTGGGGGGACAGGGGGCAAAATGAGCAGTTCTTC.

The V call is TRBV27, the J call TRBJ1-5; 7 positions match TRBD1. V dropped 10 bases and J dropped 3; count of bases not matched to a gene: 9. The CDR3 is 14 residues long. Per the germline V gene, CDR1 is MNHEY and CDR2 is SMNVEV (reference sequence). CDR3 coding DNA: TGTGCCACTCGTTCCACAGGGGCCAATCAGCCCCAGCATTTT. It specifies CATRSTGANQPQHF.

The J gene is TRBJ2-7, the V gene TRBV7-8; no clear D gene. The V and J ends lost 0 bases and 3 bases respectively, with 6 bases between them. Germline assignment: CDR1 SGHVS and CDR2 FQNEAQ. The CDR3 loop spans 13 amino acids. The DNA for the CDR3 is TGTGCCAGCAGCTTAGCGAGAGTCTACGAGCAGTACTTC. Translation gives CASSLARVYEQYF.

This chain joins TRBV6-5 and TRBJ2-7, with D perhaps TRBD1 (6 bases). The CDR3 contains 13 residues. The V gene lost 11 bases and the J gene lost 2 bases, with 16 bases spanning the gap. Germline V gives CDR1 MNHEY, CDR2 SVGAGI. The CDR3: CAHRVGGAYEQYF. The CDR3, as DNA: TGTGCCCATCGCGTAGGGGGAGCCTACGAGCAGTACTTC.

V is TRBV5-1 and J is TRBJ2-2, with 9 positions matching TRBD2. Per germline, CDR1 SGHRS and CDR2 YFSETQ. CDR3 length: 14 residues. J was trimmed by 4 bases and V by 7 bases; bases with no gene match: 5. The DNA for the CDR3 is TGCGCCAGCTGGCGGGAGGGCCTCACCGGGGAGCTGTTTTTT. The encoded protein is CASWREGLTGELFF.

The rearrangement uses TRBV6-6 and TRBJ1-1; TRBD1 might be the D (6 bases). Germline lookup yields CDR1 MNHNY and CDR2 SVGAGI (reference sequence). There are 13 residues in the CDR3. V shed 7 bases and J shed 4 bases, with 13 bases lying between them. CDR3 residues: CASTGTGRTEAFF. For the CDR3, the DNA is TGTGCCAGCACCGGAACAGGGCGCACTGAAGCTTTCTTT.

The chain links TRBV30 to TRBJ1-5; 7 bases fit TRBD1. Germline CDR1 reads GTSNPN; CDR2 reads SVGIG (reference sequence). The V and J ends lost 3 bases and 7 bases, in that order; junction bases with no gene match: 9. CDR3 size: 14 residues. The CDR3 loop is CAWSRQGGAQPQHF. DNA of the CDR3: TGTGCCTGGAGCAGACAGGGTGGGGCGCAGCCCCAGCATTTT.

The chain carries TRBV30 and TRBJ2-5; 9 bases align to TRBD2. The V and J ends lost 6 bases and 4 bases, in that order; junction bases with no gene match: 18. The CDR3 totals 17 residues. Germline loops: CDR1 GTSNPN, CDR2 SVGIG (reference sequence). This CDR3 reads CACSKLFGSGGPETQYF. In DNA form, the CDR3 reads TGTGCCTGCTCTAAGCTTTTCGGAAGCGGGGGGCCAGAGACCCAGTACTTC.

CDR3 residues: CASRIQGASTEAFF. CDR3 in DNA: TGTGCCAGTAGAATACAGGGGGCGAGCACTGAAGCTTTCTTT. J is TRBJ1-1 and V is TRBV19; 9 nucleotides line up with TRBD1. The CDR3 spans 14 residues. The J segment lost 4 bases and the V segment lost 6 bases, leaving 6 bases of the junction unmatched. The germline CDR1 and CDR2 sequences are LNHDA and SQIVND (reference sequence).

In regard to this clone: The junction departs from germline at one end; a sequencing error may be responsible. The chain couples TRBV18 to TRBJ1-2, with D unclear. The CDR3 extends over 12 amino acids. The germline CDR1 and CDR2 sequences are KGHSH and LQKENI. The CDR3 DNA is TGTGCCAGCTCACCGGAGTTCGTACCACTTTCATTC. This gives the protein CASSPEFVPLSF.

J is TRBJ2-5 and V is TRBV18; 13 nucleotides align to TRBD2. The CDR3 extends over 15 amino acids. J gave up 5 bases and V 4 bases, and 4 bases lay outside the gene matches. The germline V gene encodes CDR1 KGHSH and CDR2 LQKENI. This chain's CDR3 is CASSRGLAGVETQYF. The CDR3 nucleotides are TGTGCCAGCTCACGAGGACTAGCGGGAGTTGAGACCCAGTACTTC.

This sequence joins TRBV9 and TRBJ1-1; D gene unclear. Trimming stripped 2 bases from V and 3 bases from J, with 8 bases between. The CDR3 is 13 residues long. From germline, CDR1 is SGDLS and CDR2 YYNGEE. The CDR3 nucleotides read TGTGCCAGCAGCGTTATCTGGGACACTGAAGCTTTCTTT. Translating gives CASSVIWDTEAFF. Complete variable domain (other parts from reference TRBV9 and TRBJ1-1): DSGVTQTPKHLITATGQRVTLRCSPRSGDLSVYWYQQSLDQGLQFLIQYYNGEERAKGNILERFSAQQFPDLHSELNLSSLELGDSALYFCASSVIWDTEAFFGQGTRLTVV.

V gene TRBV7-9 combines with J gene TRBJ2-1; the D gene is possibly TRBD2 (6 bases). The germline V and J ends were trimmed by 7 bases and 14 bases, with 15 bases remaining between them. This CDR3 is built from 11 residues. Germline loops: CDR1 SEHNR, CDR2 FQNEAQ (reference sequence). CDR3 nucleotides: TGTGCCAGCACCGATGCGGGACTGGAGTTCTTC. Its protein is CASTDAGLEFF.

In this sample, this clone turned up a few times. The V call is TRBV9, the J call TRBJ1-1, with 9 bases identical to TRBD1. The CDR3 contains 15 residues. CDR1 SGDLS and CDR2 YYNGEE come from the germline V gene. V trimming: 0 bases; J trimming: 4 bases; junction bases outside the gene matches: 4. CDR3 in DNA: TGTGCCAGCAGCGTAGTTGGGACAGGGACCACTGAAGCTTTCTTT. Residues: CASSVVGTGTTEAFF.

The J gene is TRBJ1-3, the V gene TRBV28; D uncertain. The V gene's germline CDR1 is MDHEN and CDR2 SYDVKM. V was shortened by 6 bases and J by 0 bases, with 18 bases between the two germline ends. The CDR3 has 17 residues. CDR3 bases: TGTGCCAGCAGGAGTACCGAAGGGCTGAGCTCTGGAAACACCATATATTTT. It specifies CASRSTEGLSSGNTIYF.

The chain recombines TRBV5-6 with TRBJ1-1, with D uncertain. The germline V gene encodes CDR1 SGHDT and CDR2 YYEEEE. Trimming left V 4 bases short and J 5 bases short, with 15 bases between. The CDR3 runs to 14 residues. The CDR3 loop reads CASSPTGTWTEAFF. The CDR3 bases are TGTGCCAGCAGCCCGACCGGTACATGGACTGAAGCTTTCTTT.

This clone was observed a few times. The chain employs TRBV27 and TRBJ2-1; D is unclear. Deletions cut 3 bases from V and 0 bases from J, with 9 bases between. Germline-derived CDR1 and CDR2 are MNHEY and SMNVEV (reference sequence). The CDR3 spans 15 residues. The CDR3 DNA follows: TGTGCCAGCAGTTTTTCGGGTGTCTCCTACAATGAGCAGTTCTTC. This sequence encodes CASSFSGVSYNEQFF.

The rearrangement joins TRBV18 to TRBJ2-3, with 7 bases that match TRBD1. Trimming at V came to 1 base and at J to 2 bases, leaving 3 bases not matched to a gene. The CDR3 has 15 residues. Germline V gene lookup returns CDR1 KGHSH and CDR2 LQKENI. The CDR3 DNA reads as TGTGCCAGCTCACCACGGACAGGATCCACAGATACGCAGTATTTT. It codes for CASSPRTGSTDTQYF.

CDR3 sequence: CAWSVGQGYQPQHF. CDR3 sequence (DNA): TGTGCCTGGAGTGTCGGACAGGGTTATCAGCCCCAGCATTTT. The chain couples TRBV30 to TRBJ1-5; 8 nucleotides match TRBD1. Trimming cost V 0 bases and J 5 bases; bases outside gene matches: 3. Germline CDR1 and CDR2: GTSNPN and SVGIG (reference sequence). CDR3 length equals 14 residues.

V gene TRBV6-5 combines with J gene TRBJ1-5; D unresolved. Germline assignment: CDR1 MNHEY and CDR2 SVGAGI. CDR3 length equals 13 residues. V gave up 5 bases and J gave up 0 bases, with 5 bases separating them. The CDR3 protein is CASSRNSNQPQHF. As DNA, the CDR3 is TGTGCCAGCAGTAGAAATAGCAATCAGCCCCAGCATTTT.

For this clone: Distinct nucleotide sequences in the sample also encode this CDR3. The chain recombines TRBV4-3 with TRBJ2-1; D is ambiguous. The CDR3 sequence is 13 residues long. The germline gives CDR1 LGHNA, CDR2 YSLEER. The V gene lost 1 base and the J gene lost 4 bases, with 5 bases spanning the gap. CDR3 in amino acids: CASSQGAYNEQFF. CDR3 DNA sequence: TGCGCCAGCAGCCAAGGGGCGTACAATGAGCAGTTCTTC.

The chain recombines TRBV10-3 with TRBJ2-3; 8 nucleotides line up with TRBD2. The V gene's germline CDR1 is ENHRY and CDR2 SYGVKD. Losses at the gene ends were 5 bases for V and 6 bases for J; bases not matched to a gene: 7. The length of the CDR3 is 14 residues. In nucleotides, the CDR3 is TGTGCCATCAGTCCCGGGGGGGGGTTGGATACGCAGTATTTT. Amino acid sequence: CAISPGGGLDTQYF.

V gene TRBV29-1 combines with J gene TRBJ1-5, with D uncertain. The germline V and J ends were trimmed by 4 bases and 9 bases, with 13 bases remaining between them. The CDR3 has 12 amino acids. The germline V gene encodes CDR1 SQVTM and CDR2 ANQGSEA. As DNA, the CDR3 is TGCAGCGTTGCTTGGCGCCAAGGGCCCCAGCATTTT. This gives the protein CSVAWRQGPQHF.

The CDR3 here is CASREGGPTDTQYF. The CDR3 region has the DNA TGTGCCAGTAGAGAAGGAGGCCCCACAGATACGCAGTATTTT. The V and J genes are TRBV19 and TRBJ2-3, with TRBD2 as a possible D gene (5 bases). Germline V gene data show CDR1 as LNHDA and CDR2 as SQIVND (reference sequence). Trimming removed 6 bases from V and 2 bases from J, with 12 bases in between. The CDR3 sequence is 14 residues long. The entire variable domain, with the rest obtained from reference TRBV19 and TRBJ2-3, is as follows: DGGITQSPKYLFRKEGQNVTLSCEQNLNHDAMYWYRQDPGQGLRLIYYSQIVNDFQKGDIAEGYSVSREKKESFPLTVTSAQKNPTAFYLCASREGGPTDTQYFGPGTRLTVL.